The 6 T cell receptor beta chains in this list originate from one sample, sequenced in a study of cytomegalovirus exposure and HLA in healthy donors. In the PCR, 60 Vbeta and 13 Jbeta primers were used. TCRdb's copy holds only in-frame clones and misses some; the assay was immunoSEQ multiplex PCR. The ten top clones account for about 1%, within a sample of more than 200,000 clones. Sequencing was performed on PBMCs. The receptors were sampled from a woman aged 30 to 39 in good health and CMV-seropositive.

The chain links TRBV4-3 to TRBJ2-2; D uncertain. The CDR3 totals 16 residues. The V and J ends lost 1 base and 2 bases respectively, with 11 bases between them. Per germline, CDR1 LGHNA and CDR2 YSLEER. The CDR3 spells CASSQGSGANTGELFF. The DNA for the CDR3 is TGCGCCAGCAGCCAAGGGTCCGGAGCAAACACCGGGGAGCTGTTTTTT.

The gene calls are TRBV29-1 and TRBJ2-3, with TRBD2 matching over 8 bases. CDR3 size: 13 residues. Germline lookup yields CDR1 SQVTM and CDR2 ANQGSEA. Trimming cost V 2 bases and J 9 bases; bases outside gene matches: 7. The CDR3 loop reads CSVEPGGGKTQYF. CDR3 sequence (DNA): TGCAGCGTTGAACCGGGCGGGGGGAAAACGCAGTATTTT.

The V and J genes are TRBV14 and TRBJ2-3, with 7 bases aligning to TRBD2. V trimming: 1 base; J trimming: 4 bases; junction bases outside the gene matches: 23. The CDR3 runs 21 residues. Germline V gene lookup returns CDR1 SGHDN and CDR2 FVKESK. CDR3 residues: CASSQVPSLAAKTEAADTQYF. The CDR3 DNA reads TGTGCCAGCAGCCAAGTCCCGTCCCTAGCGGCTAAAACTGAAGCCGCAGATACGCAGTATTTT.

CDR3 nucleotides: TGTGCCAGCAGTAAGGGGACAGGGGGTCAGCCCCAGCATTTT. Protein sequence: CASSKGTGGQPQHF. The rearrangement uses TRBV6-5 and TRBJ1-5; TRBD1 aligns across 11 bases. After removal of 5 bases from V and 6 bases from J, the junction contained 3 bases not matched to a gene. The CDR3 totals 14 residues. Germline CDR1 and CDR2: MNHEY and SVGAGI.

The V call is TRBV10-3, the J call TRBJ1-5; 7 nucleotides agree with TRBD1. This CDR3 is built from 15 residues. The junction had 2 bases not matched to a gene; V was cut back by 0 bases and J by 3 bases. CDR1 is ENHRY, CDR2 SYGVKD, per germline. In nucleotides, the CDR3 is TGTGCCATCAGTGAGTCCGGGACAGTCAATCAGCCCCAGCATTTT. It specifies CAISESGTVNQPQHF.

This chain connects TRBV28 to TRBJ2-7, with 9 bases that match TRBD2. CDR1 and CDR2 from the germline V gene are MDHEN and SYDVKM. The CDR3 consists of 15 residues. With 8 bases clipped from V and 3 bases from J, the junction kept 11 bases outside the gene matches. The CDR3 loop is CASSLGGLADYEQYF. The CDR3 DNA follows: TGTGCCAGCTCTTTGGGGGGACTAGCAGACTACGAGCAGTACTTC.